This TCR beta chain was sequenced during a study of cytomegalovirus exposure and HLA in healthy donors. Whole-study results and caveats: Analyzed later, association rates of TCRs varied across HLA loci, with DRB1 most and HLA-C fewest. Among TCR sequences, most were rare, though some public TCRs appeared in many donors.

Those who donated were healthy bone marrow donors. Vbeta (60) and Jbeta (13) primers were used in the PCR. The repertoire was sequenced with immunoSEQ multiplex PCR; TCRdb's copy has only in-frame clones and lacks some. The profile shows 190,000 or so clones, approximately 80% of them singletons. Points on this clone: Its target is not known.

The TCR was taken from a woman in her forties or fifties in good health and CMV-seropositive. The sequencing sample was made of PBMCs.

The CDR3 here is CASSVVSGGTEAFF. The CDR3 coding sequence is TGTGCCAGCAGCGTCGTCTCAGGGGGCACTGAAGCTTTCTTT. This chain uses TRBV7-9 with TRBJ1-1; 7 bases fit TRBD1. The CDR3 totals 14 residues. The V and J ends lost 5 bases and 4 bases, in that order; junction bases with no gene match: 7. Germline V gene data show CDR1 as SEHNR and CDR2 as FQNEAQ (reference sequence).